Listed below are T cell receptor beta chains from one sample, sequenced in a study of monozygotic twins with inflammatory bowel disease. TCRdb reanalyzed the 5' RACE reads, giving one entry per CDR3 protein sequence and no DNA. The listing records around 380,000 distinct CDR3 sequences. Input material: blood. The receptors derive from a human donor with ulcerative colitis or Crohn's disease, or a healthy co-twin of an affected twin (not recorded which). CDR3s include the opening cysteine and the closing phenylalanine or tryptophan. Fields, in order: J gene, V gene, CDR3 protein.

TRBJ1-2 TRBV3-1 CASSQQQSNYGYTF
TRBJ2-1 TRBV15 CATGQTANNEQFF
TRBJ2-3 TRBV20-1 CSARVPGHITDTQYF
TRBJ2-3 TRBV7-2 CASSKDRAADTQYF
TRBJ2-7 TRBV10-3 CAISESNRGWHEQYF
TRBJ1-2 TRBV11-2 CASSSGFGYGYTF
TRBJ2-3 TRBV7-2 CASSLVAGALGDTQYF
TRBJ2-2 TRBV7-9 CASSLGTVSGGELFF
TRBJ2-2 TRBV7-2 CASSQRTGFYTGELFF
TRBJ2-3 TRBV30 CAWSTARGQGDTQYF
TRBJ2-1 TRBV6-1 CASSPLLGRGNEQFF
TRBJ2-7 TRBV28 CASSLVSWGPRSYEQYF
TRBJ2-7 TRBV12-3/TRBV12-4 CASSTSGGLYEQYF
TRBJ1-6 TRBV9 CASSVEDDPYNSPLHF
TRBJ2-7 TRBV20-1 CSARDGRGEGEQYF
TRBJ2-1 TRBV12-3/TRBV12-4 CASSLSERQGEFF
TRBJ2-1 TRBV7-9 CASSLGRWEQFF
TRBJ1-4 TRBV5-1 CASSLHAGEKLFF
TRBJ2-3 TRBV6-1 CATDRGPRTDTQYF
TRBJ2-5 TRBV21-1 CASSRGGARGTQYF
TRBJ2-3 TRBV28 CASSLGQGDTDTQYF
TRBJ2-3 TRBV27 CASTLGGGTDTQYF
TRBJ2-7 TRBV6-1 CASVMTGISEQYF
TRBJ2-1 TRBV3-1 CASSPTGPYEQFF
TRBJ2-1 TRBV6-2/TRBV6-3 CASSPKGYEQFF
TRBJ2-3 TRBV11-2 CASFPLGRAVDTQYF
TRBJ2-3 TRBV6-5 CASSYSMTGVTDTQYF
TRBJ1-2 TRBV20-1 CSARDFKSPYNYGYTF
TRBJ1-1 TRBV20-1 CSARQLGAGTEAFF
TRBJ2-7 TRBV7-2 CASSSLAGRDYEQYF
TRBJ2-1 TRBV29-1 CSVEINRVNEQFF
TRBJ2-1 TRBV5-1 CASSTLTQGDNEQFF
TRBJ2-5 TRBV7-2 CASSFGGVETQYF
TRBJ2-7 TRBV10-2 CATTTSGASYEQYF
TRBJ1-2 TRBV15 CATTRAGGANYGYTF
TRBJ1-3 TRBV2 CASSRGEGGNTIYF